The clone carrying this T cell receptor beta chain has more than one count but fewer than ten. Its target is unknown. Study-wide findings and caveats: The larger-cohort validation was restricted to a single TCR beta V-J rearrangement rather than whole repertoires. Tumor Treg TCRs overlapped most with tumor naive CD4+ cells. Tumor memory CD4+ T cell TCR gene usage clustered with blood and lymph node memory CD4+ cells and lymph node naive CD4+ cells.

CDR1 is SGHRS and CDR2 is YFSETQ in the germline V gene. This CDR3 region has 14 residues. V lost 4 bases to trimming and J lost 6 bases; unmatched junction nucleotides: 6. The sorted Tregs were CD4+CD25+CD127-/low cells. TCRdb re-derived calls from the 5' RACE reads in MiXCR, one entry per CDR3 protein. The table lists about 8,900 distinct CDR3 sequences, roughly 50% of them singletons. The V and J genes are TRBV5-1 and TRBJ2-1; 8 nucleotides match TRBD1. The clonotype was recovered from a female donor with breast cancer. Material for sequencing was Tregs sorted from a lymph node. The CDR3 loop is CASSLSTGGNEQFF. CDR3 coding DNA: TGCGCCAGCAGCCTAAGTACAGGGGGCAATGAGCAGTTCTTC. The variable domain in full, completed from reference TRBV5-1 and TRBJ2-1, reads KAGVTQTPRYLIKTRGQQVTLSCSPISGHRSVSWYQQTPGQGLQFLFEYFSETQRNKGNFPGRFSGRQFSNSRSEMNVSTLELGDSALYLCASSLSTGGNEQFFGPGTRLTVL.